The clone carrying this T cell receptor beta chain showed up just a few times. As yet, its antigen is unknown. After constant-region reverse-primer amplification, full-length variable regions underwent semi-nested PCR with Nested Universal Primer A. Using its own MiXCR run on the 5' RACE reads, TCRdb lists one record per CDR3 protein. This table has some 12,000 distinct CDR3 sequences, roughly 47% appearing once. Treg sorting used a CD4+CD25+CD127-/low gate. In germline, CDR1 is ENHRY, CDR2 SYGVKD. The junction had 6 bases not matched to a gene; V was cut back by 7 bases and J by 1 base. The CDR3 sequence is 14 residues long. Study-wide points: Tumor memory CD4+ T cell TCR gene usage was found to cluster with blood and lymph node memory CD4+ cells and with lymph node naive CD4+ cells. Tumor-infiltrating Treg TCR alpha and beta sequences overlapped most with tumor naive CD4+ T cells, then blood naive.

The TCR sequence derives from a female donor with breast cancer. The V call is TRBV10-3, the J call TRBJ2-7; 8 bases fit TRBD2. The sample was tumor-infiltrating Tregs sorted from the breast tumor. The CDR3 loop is CAITVERESYEQYF. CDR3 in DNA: TGTGCCATCACCGTGGAGCGGGAGTCCTACGAGCAGTACTTC.